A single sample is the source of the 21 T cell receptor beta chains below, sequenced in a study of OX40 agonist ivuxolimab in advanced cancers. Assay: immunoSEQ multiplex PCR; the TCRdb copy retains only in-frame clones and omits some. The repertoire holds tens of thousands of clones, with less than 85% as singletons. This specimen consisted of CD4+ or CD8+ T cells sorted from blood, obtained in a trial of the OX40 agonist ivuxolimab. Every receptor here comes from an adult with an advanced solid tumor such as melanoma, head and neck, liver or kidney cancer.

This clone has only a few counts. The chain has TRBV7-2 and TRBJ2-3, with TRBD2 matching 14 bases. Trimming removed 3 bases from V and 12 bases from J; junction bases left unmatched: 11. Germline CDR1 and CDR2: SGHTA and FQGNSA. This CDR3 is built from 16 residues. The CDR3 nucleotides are TGTGCCAGCAGCTTTACCTCCGGGACTAGCGGGGGAGCCCAGTATTTT. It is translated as CASSFTSGTSGGAQYF.

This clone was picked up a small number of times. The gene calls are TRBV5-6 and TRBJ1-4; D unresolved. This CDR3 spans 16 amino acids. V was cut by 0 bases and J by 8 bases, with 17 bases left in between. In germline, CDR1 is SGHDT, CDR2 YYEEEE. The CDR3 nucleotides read TGTGCCAGCAGCTTGGACCGCAAGTTTTTTCGGGAAAAACTGTTTTTT. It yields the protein CASSLDRKFFREKLFF. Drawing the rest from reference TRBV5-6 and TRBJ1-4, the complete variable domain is DAGVTQSPTHLIKTRGQQVTLRCSPKSGHDTVSWYQQALGQGPQFIFQYYEEEERQRGNFPDRFSGHQFPNYSSELNVNALLLGDSALYLCASSLDRKFFREKLFFGSGTQLSVL.

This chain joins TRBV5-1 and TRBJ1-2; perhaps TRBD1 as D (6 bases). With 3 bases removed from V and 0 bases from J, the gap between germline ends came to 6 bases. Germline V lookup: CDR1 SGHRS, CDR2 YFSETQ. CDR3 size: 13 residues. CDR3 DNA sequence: TGCGCCAGCAGCTGGACAGCTAACTATGGCTACACCTTC. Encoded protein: CASSWTANYGYTF.

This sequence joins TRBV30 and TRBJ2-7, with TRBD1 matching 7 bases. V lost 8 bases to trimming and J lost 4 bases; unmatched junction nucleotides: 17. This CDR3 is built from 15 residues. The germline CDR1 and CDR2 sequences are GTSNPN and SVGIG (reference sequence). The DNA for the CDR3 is TGTGCCGGCGGTCGTGGGCGACAGGGAATTTACGAGCAGTACTTC. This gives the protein CAGGRGRQGIYEQYF.

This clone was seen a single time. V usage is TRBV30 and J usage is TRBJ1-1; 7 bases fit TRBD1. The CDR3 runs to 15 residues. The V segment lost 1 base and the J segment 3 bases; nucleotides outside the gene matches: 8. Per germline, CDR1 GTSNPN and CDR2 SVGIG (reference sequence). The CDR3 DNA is TGTGCCTGGAGTGCGCAGGGGGGTAGGGACACTGAAGCTTTCTTT. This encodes CAWSAQGGRDTEAFF. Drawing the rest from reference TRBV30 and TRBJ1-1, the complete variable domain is SQTIHQWPATLVQPVGSPLSLECTVEGTSNPNLYWYRQAAGRGLQLLFYSVGIGQISSEVPQNLSASRPQDRQFILSSKKLLLSDSGFYLCAWSAQGGRDTEAFFGQGTRLTVV.

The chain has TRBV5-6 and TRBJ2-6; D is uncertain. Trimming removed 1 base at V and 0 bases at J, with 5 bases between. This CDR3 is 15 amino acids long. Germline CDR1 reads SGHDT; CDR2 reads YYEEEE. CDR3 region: CASSLISSGANVLTF. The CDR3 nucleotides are TGTGCCAGCAGCTTGATTAGCTCTGGGGCCAACGTCCTGACTTTC.

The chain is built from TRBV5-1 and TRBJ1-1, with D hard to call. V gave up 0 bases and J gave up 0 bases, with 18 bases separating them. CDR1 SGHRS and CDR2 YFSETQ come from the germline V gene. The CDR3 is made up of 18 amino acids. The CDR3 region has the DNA TGCGCCAGCAGCTTGGGATTGAGGAACCACAACATGAACACTGAAGCTTTCTTT. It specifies CASSLGLRNHNMNTEAFF.

This CDR3 is CASSFMLGETQYF. In DNA form, the CDR3 reads TGTGCCAGCAGCTTTATGTTGGGGGAGACCCAGTACTTC. The V call is TRBV5-4, the J call TRBJ2-5; no clear D. With 2 bases removed from V and 5 bases from J, the gap between germline ends came to 10 bases. Germline CDR1 and CDR2: SGHNT and YYREEE (reference sequence). The CDR3 spans 13 residues.

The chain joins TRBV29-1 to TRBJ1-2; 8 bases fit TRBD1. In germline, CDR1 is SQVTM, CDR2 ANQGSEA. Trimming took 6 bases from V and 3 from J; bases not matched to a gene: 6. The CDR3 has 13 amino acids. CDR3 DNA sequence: TGCAGCGTCTTCGGACAGGGCGACTATGGCTACACCTTC. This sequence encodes CSVFGQGDYGYTF. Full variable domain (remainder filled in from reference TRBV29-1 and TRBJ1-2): SAVISQKPSRDICQRGTSLTIQCQVDSQVTMMFWYRQQPGQSLTLIATANQGSEATYESGFVIDKFPISRPNLTFSTLTVSNMSPEDSSIYLCSVFGQGDYGYTFGSGTRLTVV.

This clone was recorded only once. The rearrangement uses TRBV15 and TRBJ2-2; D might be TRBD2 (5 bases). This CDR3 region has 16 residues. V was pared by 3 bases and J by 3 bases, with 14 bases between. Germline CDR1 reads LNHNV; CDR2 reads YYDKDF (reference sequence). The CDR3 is CATSSGLVGDTGELFF. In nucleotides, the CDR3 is TGTGCCACCAGCAGTGGGCTAGTCGGGGACACCGGGGAGCTGTTTTTT.

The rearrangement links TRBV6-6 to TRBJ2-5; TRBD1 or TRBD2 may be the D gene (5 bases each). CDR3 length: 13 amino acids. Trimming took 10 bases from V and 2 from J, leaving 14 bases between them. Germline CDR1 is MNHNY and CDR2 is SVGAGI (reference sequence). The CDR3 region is CATLRGSQETQYF. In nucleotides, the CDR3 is TGTGCCACCCTGAGGGGATCGCAAGAGACCCAGTACTTC.

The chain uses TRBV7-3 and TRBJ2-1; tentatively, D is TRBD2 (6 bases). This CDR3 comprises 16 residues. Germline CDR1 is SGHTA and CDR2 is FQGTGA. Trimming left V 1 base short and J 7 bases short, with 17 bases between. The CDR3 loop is CASSLNSGHGRNEQFF. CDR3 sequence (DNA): TGTGCCAGCAGCTTAAATAGCGGCCACGGTCGGAATGAGCAGTTCTTC. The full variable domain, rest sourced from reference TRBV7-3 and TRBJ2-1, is GAGVSQTPSNKVTEKGKYVELRCDPISGHTALYWYRQSLGQGPEFLIYFQGTGAADDSGLPNDRFFAVRPEGSVSTLKIQRTERGDSAVYLCASSLNSGHGRNEQFFGPGTRLTVL.

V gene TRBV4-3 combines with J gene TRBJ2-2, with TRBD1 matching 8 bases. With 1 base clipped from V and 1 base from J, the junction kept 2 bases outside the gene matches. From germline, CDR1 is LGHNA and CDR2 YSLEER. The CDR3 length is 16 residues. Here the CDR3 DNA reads TGCGCCAGCAGCCAAGGGGACAGGAGGAACACCGGGGAGCTGTTTTTT. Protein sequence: CASSQGDRRNTGELFF.

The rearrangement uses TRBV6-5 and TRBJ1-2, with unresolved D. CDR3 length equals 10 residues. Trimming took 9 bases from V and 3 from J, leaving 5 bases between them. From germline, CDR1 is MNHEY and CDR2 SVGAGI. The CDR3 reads CASFYYGYTF. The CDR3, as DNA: TGTGCCAGTTTCTACTATGGCTACACCTTC.

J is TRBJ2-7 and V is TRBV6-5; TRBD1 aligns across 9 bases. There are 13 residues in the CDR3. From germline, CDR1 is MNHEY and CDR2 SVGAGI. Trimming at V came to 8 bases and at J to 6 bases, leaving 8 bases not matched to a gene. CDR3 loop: CASRRDREGEQYF. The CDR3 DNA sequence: TGTGCCAGCCGCCGGGACAGGGAGGGCGAGCAGTACTTC.

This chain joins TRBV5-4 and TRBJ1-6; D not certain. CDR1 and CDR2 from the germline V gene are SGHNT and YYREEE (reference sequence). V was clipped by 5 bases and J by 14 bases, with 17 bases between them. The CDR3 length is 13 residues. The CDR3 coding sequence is TGTGCCAGCAGGGCGGGCCTAGCCGGAGCCCTCCACTTT. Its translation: CASRAGLAGALHF.

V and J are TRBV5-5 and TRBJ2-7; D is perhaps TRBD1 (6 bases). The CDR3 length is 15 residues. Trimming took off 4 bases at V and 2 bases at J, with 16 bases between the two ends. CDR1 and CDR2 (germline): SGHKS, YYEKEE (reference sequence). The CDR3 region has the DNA TGTGCCAGCAGCACAGGGCCGGGACATCCCTACGAGCAGTACTTC. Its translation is CASSTGPGHPYEQYF.

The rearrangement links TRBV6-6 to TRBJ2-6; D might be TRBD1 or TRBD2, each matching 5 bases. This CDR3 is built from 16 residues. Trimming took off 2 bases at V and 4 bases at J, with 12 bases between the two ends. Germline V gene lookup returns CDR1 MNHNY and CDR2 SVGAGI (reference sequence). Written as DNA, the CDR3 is TGTGCCAGCAGTTACCAAGTAGGGGACGGGGCCAACGTCCTGACTTTC. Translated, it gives CASSYQVGDGANVLTF.

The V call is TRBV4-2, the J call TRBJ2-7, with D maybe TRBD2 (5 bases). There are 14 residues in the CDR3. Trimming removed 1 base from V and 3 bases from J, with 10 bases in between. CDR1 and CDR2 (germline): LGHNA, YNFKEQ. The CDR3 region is CASSQVGAVYEQYF. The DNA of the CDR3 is TGTGCCAGCAGCCAAGTTGGAGCGGTCTACGAGCAGTACTTC.

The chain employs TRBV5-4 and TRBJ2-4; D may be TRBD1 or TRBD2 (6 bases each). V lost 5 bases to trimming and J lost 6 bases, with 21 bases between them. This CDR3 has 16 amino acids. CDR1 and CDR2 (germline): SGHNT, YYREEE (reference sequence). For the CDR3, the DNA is TGTGCCAGCAGTAGTGGAGGGGGAGACAGAGGAAACATTCAGTACTTC. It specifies CASSSGGGDRGNIQYF.

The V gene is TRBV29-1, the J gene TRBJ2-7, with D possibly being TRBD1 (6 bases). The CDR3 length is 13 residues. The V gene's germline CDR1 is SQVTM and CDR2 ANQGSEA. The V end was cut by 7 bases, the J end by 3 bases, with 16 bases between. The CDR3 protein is CSALGTGRYEQYF. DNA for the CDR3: TGCAGCGCTTTGGGAACAGGGCGCTACGAGCAGTACTTC.